This TCR beta chain is drawn from a study of shared clonotypes between healthy human individuals. Clones were read by immunoSEQ multiplex PCR, and TCRdb kept only the in-frame ones, dropping some. The sample gives over 850,000 clones, 70% to 80% of which show up once; 0.55% to 0.7% is in the top ten. The origin of this receptor is a man between 18 and 35 years old in good health. Some clones in this sample may be carry-over from other donors' samples. The sample was memory CD4+ T cells from PBMCs. The subset denotes: CD45RA-negative fraction.

This CDR3 is CASSDPVRVSGNTIYF. The CDR3 nucleotides are TGTGCCAGCAGTGACCCGGTGAGAGTCTCTGGAAACACCATATATTTT. The chain joins TRBV6-4 to TRBJ1-3; no firm D call. CDR3 length equals 16 residues. With 2 bases removed from V and 0 bases from J, the gap between germline ends came to 11 bases. Germline lookup yields CDR1 MRHNA and CDR2 SNTAGT.